This T cell receptor (beta chain) was recovered during a study of radiotherapy plus CTLA-4 blockade in lung cancer. The study, taken as a whole, reports: Expansion in blood of tumor-derived TCR clones was seen after radiotherapy plus ipilimumab.

Profiled with immunoSEQ multiplex PCR; TCRdb holds only in-frame clones, not every one. The sample includes about 39,000 clones, more than 70% seen only once; the top ten take less than 25%. Concerning this clone: Its antigen remains unidentified.

The sequencing used peripheral blood, collected from a patient treated with radiotherapy plus ipilimumab. This sequence originates from a human donor with non-small cell lung cancer that progressed on radiotherapy plus ipilimumab.

The CDR3 bases are TGTGCCAGCTCACCCGGCCGGGAGCCTAATTCACCCCTCCACTTT. Its protein product is CASSPGREPNSPLHF. The chain combines TRBV18 with TRBJ1-6; D unresolved. V was shortened by 3 bases and J by 6 bases, with 12 bases between the two germline ends. CDR1 and CDR2 (germline): KGHSH, LQKENI. This CDR3 contains 15 residues.